This TCR beta chain was captured by sequencing in a study of blood T cell repertoires in COVID-19. The repertoire was sequenced with immunoSEQ multiplex PCR; TCRdb's copy has only in-frame clones and lacks some. In the table there are about 60,000 clones, about two thirds of which are singletons. This CDR3 comprises 14 residues. CDR1 and CDR2 from the germline V gene are MNHEY and SVGAGI. Trimming shortened V by 8 bases and J by 8 bases, and 19 bases separated the two germline ends. Sequenced material: peripheral blood. V gene TRBV6-5 combines with J gene TRBJ2-4; maybe TRBD2 (7 bases). This receptor was identified in a woman aged 65 to 85 with COVID-19, enrolled during active disease. The CDR3 nucleotides read TGTGCCAGCCTCGTCACAGGGAGGGGACACATTCAGTACTTC. This codes for CASLVTGRGHIQYF.